The 30 T cell receptor beta chains given below trace back to one sample, sequenced in a study of T cells in Graves' hyperthyroidism and ophthalmopathy. TCR beta CDR3 sequences were amplified from RNA transcripts. An initial round of RT-PCR targeting the TCR CDR3 relied on the HTBI primer set. From the multiplex PCR reads, TCRdb called clonotypes with MiXCR, one entry per CDR3 protein. The sample yields approximately 370,000 distinct CDR3 sequences, 14% to 15% seen once. The specimen sequenced was blood. The receptors shown here come from a woman aged 25 to 39 with Graves' hyperthyroidism.

This clonotype has just a few counts. The chain is built from TRBV5-4 and TRBJ2-2; 10 bases align to TRBD2. This CDR3 contains 18 residues. V lost 3 bases and J lost 1; bases outside the gene matches: 9. Per the germline V gene, CDR1 is SGHNT and CDR2 is YYREEE (reference sequence). CDR3: CASSSILAGRQNTGELFF. In nucleotides, the CDR3 is TGTGCCAGCAGCTCGATACTAGCGGGACGACAGAACACCGGGGAGCTGTTTTTT. Drawing the rest from reference TRBV5-4 and TRBJ2-2, the complete variable domain is ETGVTQSPTHLIKTRGQQVTLRCSSQSGHNTVSWYQQALGQGPQFIFQYYREEENGRGNFPPRFSGLQFPNYSSELNVNALELDDSALYLCASSSILAGRQNTGELFFGEGSRLTVL.

This clonotype was observed a handful of times. The chain is built from TRBV20-1 and TRBJ1-2; perhaps TRBD1 as D (6 bases). V was pared by 6 bases and J by 0 bases, with 11 bases between. The CDR3 is made up of 13 amino acids. From germline, CDR1 is DFQATT and CDR2 SNEGSKA (reference sequence). The CDR3 sequence: CSAPGQPNYGYTF. CDR3 sequence (DNA): TGCAGTGCACCGGGACAACCTAACTATGGCTACACCTTC.

This clonotype has just a few counts. This chain links TRBV3-1 with TRBJ2-6; unclear D gene. V lost 4 bases and J 0 bases, leaving 13 bases between the germline ends. Germline CDR1 is LGHDT and CDR2 is YNNKEL (reference sequence). CDR3 length: 17 amino acids. The CDR3 sequence is CASSLGRLNSGANVLTF. DNA of the CDR3: TGTGCCAGCAGCCTAGGACGACTGAACTCTGGGGCCAACGTCCTGACTTTC.

In its sample, this clonotype was seen many times. The V call is TRBV12-3 or TRBV12-4, the J call TRBJ2-7, with D perhaps TRBD2 (6 bases). This CDR3 has 15 amino acids. The V end was cut by 0 bases, the J end by 4 bases, with 13 bases between. The CDR3 region has the DNA TGTGCCAGCAGTTTAGCCGGGGGACGGAATTACGAGCAGTACTTC. Translating it yields CASSLAGGRNYEQYF.

The V and J genes are TRBV19 and TRBJ2-2; the D gene is possibly TRBD1 (6 bases). The germline gives CDR1 LNHDA, CDR2 SQIVND (reference sequence). The V end lost 5 bases, the J end lost 2 bases, and 15 bases lay between the germline ends. The CDR3 consists of 16 residues. The CDR3 nucleotides read TGTGCCAGTAGTCCCTGGGACATACTAAACACCGGGGAGCTGTTTTTT. It codes for CASSPWDILNTGELFF.

This clonotype was observed a handful of times. The genes are TRBV24-1 and TRBJ1-5, with 8 bases matching TRBD1. The CDR3 loop spans 13 amino acids. V shed 4 bases, J shed 16 bases, and the junction held 11 bases outside the gene matches. Germline V gene lookup returns CDR1 KGHDR and CDR2 SFDVKD. Here the CDR3 DNA reads TGTGCCACCAGTGACCCCGGACAGGGCGGTGTACATTTT. It specifies CATSDPGQGGVHF.

This clonotype occurred many times. The V gene is TRBV6-1, the J gene TRBJ2-3; weak D call: TRBD2 (6 bases). Trimming cost V 6 bases and J 8 bases, with 12 bases left between them. This CDR3 is built from 12 residues. Germline values: CDR1 MNHNS, CDR2 SASEGT. The CDR3 loop reads CASSCLGGTQYF. As DNA, the CDR3 is TGTGCCAGCAGCTGCTTGGGGGGTACGCAGTATTTT.

There are a few counts of this clonotype. This chain joins TRBV3-1 and TRBJ2-4; a possible D gene is TRBD2 (6 bases). CDR1 is LGHDT, CDR2 YNNKEL, per germline (reference sequence). V was shortened by 4 bases and J by 7 bases, with 11 bases between the two germline ends. The length of the CDR3 is 13 residues. The CDR3 loop is CASSPTRSNIQYF. The DNA of the CDR3 is TGTGCCAGCAGCCCGACTAGAAGTAACATTCAGTACTTC.

CDR3 loop: CASTLRRGSSPLHF. The DNA of the CDR3 is TGTGCCAGCACCCTCCGGAGGGGGAGCTCACCCCTCCACTTT. The V and J genes are TRBV6-2 or TRBV6-3 and TRBJ1-6; TRBD1 might be the D (6 bases). Trimming left V 7 bases short and J 10 bases short, with 17 bases between. The CDR3 extends over 14 amino acids. The germline CDR1 and CDR2 sequences are MNHEY and SVGEGT.

The chain couples TRBV20-1 to TRBJ1-1, with unresolved D. V gave up 3 bases and J gave up 1 base, with 12 bases separating them. Looked up from germline, CDR1 is DFQATT and CDR2 is SNEGSKA (reference sequence). The CDR3 has 14 residues. The CDR3 loop is CSASPRTKNTEAFF. The DNA of the CDR3 is TGCAGTGCTAGTCCTAGGACGAAGAACACTGAAGCTTTCTTT.

V usage is TRBV28 and J usage is TRBJ2-6; TRBD1 aligns across 9 bases. This CDR3 contains 19 residues. Per germline, CDR1 MDHEN and CDR2 SYDVKM. After removal of 5 bases from V and 2 bases from J, the junction contained 13 bases not matched to a gene. The CDR3 nucleotides read TGTGCCAGCAGTCCCCAATCATGGACAGGGGTGACTGGGGCCAACGTCCTGACTTTC. This gives the protein CASSPQSWTGVTGANVLTF.

Notes on this clonotype: This may stem from a read error, because a much larger clone lies one nucleotide away. The CDR3 carries no conserved terminal phenylalanine or tryptophan, so it likely arises from a read error. The V gene is TRBV28, the J gene TRBJ1-1, with no clear D. Trimming left V 4 bases short and J 0 bases short, with 12 bases between. The CDR3 loop spans 15 amino acids. Germline V gives CDR1 MDHEN, CDR2 SYDVKM. CDR3 DNA sequence: TGTGCCAGCAGTTCCTACGTCCTTATGAACACTGAAGCTTTCCTT. Protein: CASSSYVLMNTEAFL.

In its sample, this clonotype was seen many times. The chain uses TRBV5-8 and TRBJ1-5; the D gene is possibly TRBD1 (5 bases). V lost 0 bases, J lost 9 bases, and 16 bases lay in between. CDR1 and CDR2 (germline): SGHTS, YDEGEE. The CDR3 has 15 amino acids. The CDR3 DNA follows: TGTGCCAGCAGCTTGGGCGGCGTAGGGGTTTGGCCCCAGCATTTT. Protein: CASSLGGVGVWPQHF.

This rearrangement joins TRBV4-1 to TRBJ2-7, with TRBD2 identical over 8 bases. The CDR3 runs 16 residues. Per germline, CDR1 MGHRA and CDR2 YSYEKL. Trimming took 1 base from V and 1 from J; bases not matched to a gene: 6. The CDR3 nucleotides are TGCGCCAGCAGCCAAGTATTACTAGCGGATTCCTACGAGCAGTACTTC. It encodes CASSQVLLADSYEQYF.

V gene TRBV11-2 combines with J gene TRBJ2-2; TRBD2 matches 11 bases. Germline V lookup: CDR1 SGHAT, CDR2 FQNNGV. V lost 6 bases and J lost 4; bases outside the gene matches: 10. The CDR3 loop spans 17 amino acids. This CDR3 reads CASSQPGLAVLTGELFF. For the CDR3, the DNA is TGTGCCAGCAGTCAACCGGGACTAGCGGTACTCACCGGGGAGCTGTTTTTT.

This clonotype came up a few times. V and J are TRBV28 and TRBJ2-3; the match to TRBD1 covers 8 bases. The V and J ends lost 5 bases and 6 bases, in that order; junction bases with no gene match: 10. Looked up from germline, CDR1 is MDHEN and CDR2 is SYDVKM. This CDR3 spans 15 amino acids. The CDR3 spells CASSPQGAQKDTQYF. The CDR3 nucleotides are TGTGCCAGCAGTCCCCAGGGGGCGCAAAAGGATACGCAGTATTTT.

The chain recombines TRBV27 with TRBJ2-1; 9 nucleotides agree with TRBD2. V lost 3 bases to trimming and J lost 6 bases; unmatched junction nucleotides: 15. The germline V gene has CDR1 MNHEY and CDR2 SMNVEV (reference sequence). The CDR3 contains 18 residues. The CDR3 DNA reads TGTGCCAGCAGTTTGGGAGAGCGGGAGGCTTCGAATTTCAATGAGCAGTTCTTC. This gives the protein CASSLGEREASNFNEQFF.

This clonotype occurred many times. The genes are TRBV2 and TRBJ2-1; 10 nucleotides match TRBD2. The CDR3 runs to 14 residues. CDR1 is SNHLY and CDR2 is FYNNEI in the germline V gene. Trimming at V came to 4 bases and at J to 3 bases, leaving 0 bases not matched to a gene. The CDR3 protein is CASSGTSGYNEQFF. The CDR3 nucleotides read TGTGCCAGCAGTGGGACTAGCGGCTACAATGAGCAGTTCTTC.

The chain couples TRBV7-2 to TRBJ1-5; no firm D call. The CDR3 extends over 13 amino acids. Trimming shortened V by 4 bases and J by 0 bases, and 4 bases separated the two germline ends. The germline V gene encodes CDR1 SGHTA and CDR2 FQGNSA. The CDR3 loop is CASSSNSNQPQHF. The CDR3 DNA follows: TGTGCCAGCAGCTCGAATAGCAATCAGCCCCAGCATTTT.

The genes are TRBV5-1 and TRBJ2-7; TRBD2 matches at 13 bases. The V segment lost 3 bases and the J segment 4 bases; nucleotides outside the gene matches: 4. The CDR3 extends over 15 amino acids. Looked up from germline, CDR1 is SGHRS and CDR2 is YFSETQ. The CDR3 DNA follows: TGCGCCAGCAGCTCCGGGACTAGCGGGATTTACGAGCAGTACTTC. Protein: CASSSGTSGIYEQYF.

This clonotype has at least ten counts. The genes are TRBV5-6 and TRBJ1-5; the D gene is possibly TRBD1 (5 bases). Germline V CDR1 and CDR2: SGHDT, YYEEEE. The germline V and J ends were trimmed by 2 bases and 5 bases, with 14 bases remaining between them. The CDR3 covers 15 residues. The CDR3 reads CASSFWGRGDQPQHF. CDR3 DNA: TGTGCCAGCAGCTTCTGGGGCAGAGGGGATCAGCCCCAGCATTTT.

The chain combines TRBV5-4 with TRBJ2-1; a weak D match, TRBD2 (6 bases). The CDR3 runs 14 residues. CDR1 and CDR2 (germline): SGHNT, YYREEE (reference sequence). V was clipped by 4 bases and J by 8 bases, with 16 bases between them. CDR3 in DNA: TGTGCCAGCAGCCCCCCGCGGGGAGGCGATGAGCAGTTCTTC. It specifies CASSPPRGGDEQFF.

J is TRBJ1-5 and V is TRBV27; D not certain. V was cut by 2 bases and J by 2 bases, with 16 bases left in between. The CDR3 sequence is 17 residues long. The germline V gene has CDR1 MNHEY and CDR2 SMNVEV (reference sequence). CDR3 bases: TGTGCCAGCAGTTTAATTTCCGATATAACCGGCAATCAGCCCCAGCATTTT. Its translation is CASSLISDITGNQPQHF.

This chain links TRBV6-5 with TRBJ2-2; D call uncertain. Trimming cost V 2 bases and J 5 bases, with 3 bases left between them. Per germline, CDR1 MNHEY and CDR2 SVGAGI. This CDR3 spans 12 amino acids. The CDR3 DNA reads TGTGCCAGCAGTTACCTTACCGGGGAGCTGTTTTTT. Protein product: CASSYLTGELFF.

The CDR3 sequence is CASSLSRGAQHF. CDR3 bases: TGTGCCAGCAGCTTATCCAGGGGGGCCCAGCATTTT. This chain joins TRBV7-9 and TRBJ1-5; 7 nucleotides line up with TRBD1. The germline gives CDR1 SEHNR, CDR2 FQNEAQ (reference sequence). The CDR3 length is 12 residues. V gave up 2 bases and J gave up 11 bases; unmatched junction bases: 3.

Comments on this clonotype: A read error may produce the germline difference seen at one junction end. The CDR3 DNA reads TGTGCCAACTCACCACCGGTGGGGCGCTTCCAAGAGACCCAGTACTTC. Its protein is CANSPPVGRFQETQYF. The J gene is TRBJ2-5, the V gene TRBV18, with D perhaps matching TRBD1 (5 bases). CDR3 length: 16 residues. CDR1 KGHSH and CDR2 LQKENI come from the germline V gene. The variable domain in full, completed from reference TRBV18 and TRBJ2-5, reads NAGVMQNPRHLVRRRGQEARLRCSPMKGHSHVYWYRQLPEEGLKFMVYLQKENIIDESGMPKERFSAEFPKEGPSILRIQQVVRGDSAAYFCANSPPVGRFQETQYFGPGTRLLVL.

This clonotype was seen repeatedly, ten times or more. This chain joins TRBV7-9 and TRBJ2-2; 13 bases match TRBD2. J lost 2 bases, V lost 6 bases, and 3 bases had no gene match. Germline V gene sequence: CDR1 SEHNR, CDR2 FQNEAQ (reference sequence). The CDR3 is 16 amino acids. For the CDR3, the DNA is TGTGCCAGCAGAGGGACTAGCGGGGAAAACACCGGGGAGCTGTTTTTT. Protein: CASRGTSGENTGELFF.

There are a few counts of this clonotype. The V and J genes are TRBV10-2 and TRBJ1-6; 8 bases line up with TRBD1. Germline lookup yields CDR1 WSHSY and CDR2 SAAADI. The trim removed 6 bases at V and 5 bases at J, leaving 3 bases unmatched. CDR3 size: 14 residues. CDR3 amino acids: CASRQQGDNSPLHF. For the CDR3, the DNA is TGCGCCAGCAGACAACAGGGGGATAATTCACCCCTCCACTTT.

This clonotype was recorded many times. This rearrangement joins TRBV30 to TRBJ2-2, with no clear D. The CDR3 sequence is 15 residues long. Trimming removed 0 bases at V and 0 bases at J, with 8 bases between. Germline CDR1 GTSNPN, CDR2 SVGIG (reference sequence). CDR3 loop: CAWSVLGSNTGELFF. The DNA of the CDR3 is TGTGCCTGGAGTGTACTGGGGTCGAACACCGGGGAGCTGTTTTTT. The full variable domain, its missing parts supplied by reference TRBV30 and TRBJ2-2, is SQTIHQWPATLVQPVGSPLSLECTVEGTSNPNLYWYRQAAGRGLQLLFYSVGIGQISSEVPQNLSASRPQDRQFILSSKKLLLSDSGFYLCAWSVLGSNTGELFFGEGSRLTVL.

This chain joins TRBV27 and TRBJ1-2; D is possibly TRBD1 (6 bases). V dropped 3 bases and J dropped 3 bases, with 11 bases sitting between them. The CDR3 has 14 residues. The germline CDR1 and CDR2 sequences are MNHEY and SMNVEV (reference sequence). This CDR3 reads CASSLTGSYYGYTF. CDR3 sequence (DNA): TGTGCCAGCAGTTTGACAGGATCTTACTATGGCTACACCTTC.